This T cell receptor beta chain derives from a study of blood T cell repertoires in COVID-19. Study information: The origin of the acute and convalescent COVID-19 samples was the United States, Italy and Spain. T cells, B-cell-depleted T cells, or PBMCs provided the cDNA or gDNA that served as material.

Study processing details: Estimation of nucleated cell counts relied on the amplification of reference gene primers. Repertoires were generated with immunoSEQ multiplex PCR, while TCRdb's copy carries only in-frame clones and drops some. Clone size and the V and J calls come from that table; the DNA yielded D and trimming. Here the sample spans about 140,000 clones, about 76% being singletons. CDR3 size: 15 residues. V lost 0 bases to trimming and J lost 5 bases, with 13 bases between them. The germline V gene has CDR1 LGHDT and CDR2 YNNKEL (reference sequence). The chain joins TRBV3-1 (or the pseudogene TRBV3-2) to TRBJ1-1; TRBD1 is a possible D gene (5 bases). Sequenced: peripheral blood. The receptor's source is a man older than 75 with acute or convalescent COVID-19. The CDR3 reads CASSQDPRKGTEAFF. The CDR3 coding sequence is TGTGCCAGCAGCCAAGACCCTCGAAAGGGGACTGAAGCTTTCTTT.